The 27 T cell receptor beta chains below come from one sample, sequenced in a study of PD-L1 blockade in urothelial cancer. Sample time point: pretreatment peripheral blood. Libraries were prepared by immunoSEQ multiplex PCR; TCRdb keeps only in-frame clonotypes and omits some of them. The sample shows 130,000 or so clones, about four fifths of them seen only once. The sample here was PBMCs, taken around atezolizumab (anti-PD-L1) treatment. These receptor sequences come from a man aged 50-59 years with urothelial cancer.

The rearrangement uses TRBV6-1 and TRBJ2-2, with a weak D call TRBD2 (7 bases). V shed 8 bases and J shed 5 bases, with 15 bases lying between them. Germline CDR1 MNHNS, CDR2 SASEGT. The length of the CDR3 is 14 residues. Here the CDR3 DNA reads TGTGCCAGCCGACGGGGGGCGCGAACCGGGGAGCTGTTTTTT. It codes for CASRRGARTGELFF.

The V call is TRBV10-3, the J call TRBJ2-3, with D perhaps TRBD2 (6 bases). The V end was cut by 5 bases, the J end by 3 bases, with 21 bases between. CDR3 size: 17 residues. In germline, CDR1 is ENHRY, CDR2 SYGVKD. The CDR3 DNA is TGTGCCATCAGTAAAACTTGGGGGGACTTAGCAACAGATACGCAGTATTTT. As protein: CAISKTWGDLATDTQYF.

The rearrangement links TRBV7-8 to TRBJ2-7; 13 bases fit TRBD2. This CDR3 is 17 amino acids long. Germline V gives CDR1 SGHVS, CDR2 FQNEAQ. V was pared by 3 bases and J by 3 bases, with 8 bases of the junction left unmatched. The CDR3 nucleotides are TGTGCCAGCAGCTTGAGCGCTGGGACTAGCGGGATCTACGAGCAGTACTTC. Protein: CASSLSAGTSGIYEQYF.

This clone has just one count. An end of the junction does not agree with germline; a read error may underlie this. This chain connects TRBV7-7 to TRBJ2-3; 8 bases are shared with TRBD2. The V gene's germline CDR1 is SSHAT and CDR2 FNYEAQ (reference sequence). CDR3 length: 15 residues. The CDR3 loop reads CASSPGLVFTDTQYF. Here the CDR3 DNA reads TGTGCTAGCAGCCCGGGACTAGTCTTCACAGATACGCAGTATTTT.

This chain uses TRBV18 with TRBJ2-3, with 12 bases lining up with TRBD2. This CDR3 is built from 16 residues. The germline V gene encodes CDR1 KGHSH and CDR2 LQKENI. The junction had 1 base not matched to a gene; V was cut back by 3 bases and J by 0 bases. CDR3 protein: CASSPGLAGSTDTQYF. DNA for the CDR3: TGTGCCAGCTCACCCGGACTAGCGGGAAGCACAGATACGCAGTATTTT.

The chain couples TRBV6-5 to TRBJ1-1; 10 nucleotides line up with TRBD1. Trimming removed 6 bases from V and 7 bases from J; junction bases left unmatched: 8. This CDR3 spans 14 amino acids. Germline V gene data show CDR1 as MNHEY and CDR2 as SVGAGI. DNA of the CDR3: TGTGCCAGCAGCGAGGGACAGGGGAGGGATGAAGCTTTCTTT. It is translated as CASSEGQGRDEAFF.

The gene calls are TRBV6-5 and TRBJ2-7, with TRBD2 matching 7 bases. Germline V gives CDR1 MNHEY, CDR2 SVGAGI. The CDR3 has 13 residues. J was trimmed by 7 bases and V by 6 bases; bases with no gene match: 9. As DNA, the CDR3 is TGTGCCAGCAGCCAAGTAGCCGGGGGGGAGCAGTACTTC. Translated: CASSQVAGGEQYF.

The V and J genes are TRBV25-1 and TRBJ1-5; 8 nucleotides line up with TRBD1. V lost 4 bases, J lost 4 bases, and 3 bases stayed unmatched. The germline gives CDR1 MGHDK, CDR2 SYGVNS. The CDR3 runs to 14 residues. CDR3 sequence: CASSGDRQNQPQHF. CDR3 DNA: TGTGCCAGCAGTGGGGACAGGCAAAATCAGCCCCAGCATTTT.

The chain is built from TRBV5-1 and TRBJ1-1, with 7 bases aligning to TRBD1. Germline-derived CDR1 and CDR2 are SGHRS and YFSETQ. The length of the CDR3 is 14 residues. The junction had 14 bases not matched to a gene; V was cut back by 4 bases and J by 11 bases. The CDR3 bases are TGCGCCAGCAGCGAGAGGGGGCCGGGCTCTGGGGCTTTCTTT. Translated, it gives CASSERGPGSGAFF.

The genes are TRBV18 and TRBJ1-6; 7 bases agree with TRBD1. CDR1 and CDR2 (germline): KGHSH, LQKENI. This CDR3 has 14 residues. V lost 1 base, J lost 7 bases, and 1 base stayed unmatched. Here the CDR3 reads CASSPQDRNSPLHF. CDR3 sequence (DNA): TGTGCCAGCTCACCACAGGACAGGAATTCACCCCTCCACTTT.

This chain links TRBV9 with TRBJ1-2; TRBD1 matches 8 bases. After removal of 7 bases from V and 0 bases from J, the junction contained 14 bases not matched to a gene. The CDR3 has 17 amino acids. Germline V gene lookup returns CDR1 SGDLS and CDR2 YYNGEE. In DNA, the CDR3 is TGTGCCAGCGGGGCTACAGGGGGGCGACCCACTAACTATGGCTACACCTTC. Its protein is CASGATGGRPTNYGYTF.

The chain combines TRBV7-9 with TRBJ1-3, with 10 bases fitting TRBD1. Germline loops: CDR1 SEHNR, CDR2 FQNEAQ (reference sequence). The CDR3 extends over 15 amino acids. Trimming cost V 4 bases and J 8 bases; bases outside gene matches: 8. CDR3 protein: CASSSSRDRGYTIYF. Written as DNA, the CDR3 is TGTGCCAGCAGCTCCTCCCGGGACAGGGGATACACCATATATTTT.

The chain recombines TRBV18 with TRBJ1-5; 7 bases are a match to TRBD1. Germline CDR1 is KGHSH and CDR2 is LQKENI. V dropped 2 bases and J dropped 4; count of bases not matched to a gene: 5. The CDR3 spans 15 residues. CDR3 sequence reads: CASSPAGTVNQPQHF. The CDR3 bases are TGTGCCAGCTCACCAGCCGGGACAGTAAATCAGCCCCAGCATTTT.

This clone was seen just once. V gene TRBV11-2 combines with J gene TRBJ2-2; 9 bases are shared with TRBD1. The CDR3 length is 15 residues. The trim removed 5 bases at V and 7 bases at J, leaving 8 bases unmatched. Germline assignment: CDR1 SGHAT and CDR2 FQNNGV. CDR3 region: CASSAPGQGSGELFF. For the CDR3, the DNA is TGTGCCAGCAGCGCTCCGGGACAGGGAAGCGGGGAGCTGTTTTTT.

The V gene is TRBV18, the J gene TRBJ1-3; no clear D. Germline lookup yields CDR1 KGHSH and CDR2 LQKENI. The V end lost 3 bases, the J end lost 2 bases, and 14 bases lay between the germline ends. CDR3 length equals 16 residues. The CDR3 bases are TGTGCCAGCTCACCTTCCCCTAGGTCCACTGGAAACACCATATATTTT. It codes for CASSPSPRSTGNTIYF.

The chain recombines TRBV30 with TRBJ2-2; 8 bases map to TRBD1. The length of the CDR3 is 15 residues. With 6 bases clipped from V and 5 bases from J, the junction kept 11 bases outside the gene matches. CDR1 and CDR2 (germline): GTSNPN, SVGIG (reference sequence). The CDR3 DNA follows: TGTGCCTGTGCATACTCGGACAGGGATACCGGGGAGCTGTTTTTT. This codes for CACAYSDRDTGELFF.

CDR3 bases: TGTGCCAGCAGCTTAGTACGGGGAGCCAACGTCCTGACTTTC. Its translation: CASSLVRGANVLTF. V gene TRBV7-9 combines with J gene TRBJ2-6; possible D gene TRBD2, 5 bases. The CDR3 has 14 residues. Trimming pared 1 base from V and 7 bases from J, leaving 8 bases between. The germline V gene encodes CDR1 SEHNR and CDR2 FQNEAQ (reference sequence). Drawing the rest from reference TRBV7-9 and TRBJ2-6, the complete variable domain is DTGVSQNPRHKITKRGQNVTFRCDPISEHNRLYWYRQTLGQGPEFLTYFQNEAQLEKSRLLSDRFSAERPKGSFSTLEIQRTEQGDSAMYLCASSLVRGANVLTFGAGSRLTVL.

This rearrangement joins TRBV7-2 to TRBJ1-5; D is uncertain. The CDR3 spans 15 residues. V was trimmed by 3 bases and J by 0 bases, leaving 9 bases between them. Germline-derived CDR1 and CDR2 are SGHTA and FQGNSA. The CDR3 protein is CASSFSTHSNQPQHF. In DNA form, the CDR3 reads TGTGCCAGCAGCTTCTCCACACATAGCAATCAGCCCCAGCATTTT. Combining the CDR3 with reference TRBV7-2 and TRBJ1-5 gives the whole variable domain GAGVSQSPSNKVTEKGKDVELRCDPISGHTALYWYRQSLGQGLEFLIYFQGNSAPDKSGLPSDRFSAERTGGSVSTLTIQRTQQEDSAVYLCASSFSTHSNQPQHFGDGTRLSIL.

V usage is TRBV7-2 and J usage is TRBJ1-6, with 8 bases that match TRBD1. CDR3 length: 15 amino acids. CDR1 SGHTA and CDR2 FQGNSA come from the germline V gene. J was trimmed by 9 bases and V by 3 bases; bases with no gene match: 7. The CDR3 nucleotides are TGTGCCAGCAGCTTTCCAGGGGGCGTCGGTTCACCCCTCCACTTT. It codes for CASSFPGGVGSPLHF.

The J gene is TRBJ1-5, the V gene TRBV19; 9 positions agree with TRBD1. The CDR3 extends over 15 amino acids. Germline V CDR1 and CDR2: LNHDA, SQIVND (reference sequence). V lost 4 bases to trimming and J lost 6 bases; unmatched junction nucleotides: 7. The CDR3 DNA reads TGTGCCAGTAGTAGGGGACAGGGAAATAGTCAGCCCCAGCATTTT. Its translation is CASSRGQGNSQPQHF. The variable domain in full, with the rest retrieved from reference TRBV19 and TRBJ1-5, is DGGITQSPKYLFRKEGQNVTLSCEQNLNHDAMYWYRQDPGQGLRLIYYSQIVNDFQKGDIAEGYSVSREKKESFPLTVTSAQKNPTAFYLCASSRGQGNSQPQHFGDGTRLSIL.

This rearrangement joins TRBV7-9 to TRBJ1-1; TRBD1 aligns across 11 bases. The ends lost 7 bases at V and 7 bases at J; junction bases unmatched: 14. The CDR3 is 16 residues long. Looked up from germline, CDR1 is SEHNR and CDR2 is FQNEAQ (reference sequence). In DNA form, the CDR3 reads TGTGCCAGCATCGACCGGGACAGGGGGAGGTTTATTGAAGCTTTCTTT. Protein: CASIDRDRGRFIEAFF.

The J gene is TRBJ2-5, the V gene TRBV7-8, with 10 bases that match TRBD2. The V and J ends lost 5 bases and 5 bases, in that order; junction bases with no gene match: 17. CDR1 is SGHVS and CDR2 is FQNEAQ in the germline V gene. The CDR3 sequence is 18 residues long. CDR3 residues: CASSPRTSGRNIGETQYF. The CDR3 bases are TGTGCCAGCAGCCCCCGGACTAGCGGTCGGAATATCGGTGAGACCCAGTACTTC.

This chain connects TRBV28 to TRBJ1-1; D is unresolved. Trimming left V 5 bases short and J 6 bases short, with 13 bases between. Per germline, CDR1 MDHEN and CDR2 SYDVKM. The CDR3 covers 13 residues. CDR3 protein: CASSLAPESEAFF. CDR3 nucleotides: TGTGCCAGCAGTCTCGCCCCGGAGTCTGAAGCTTTCTTT.

The CDR3 loop reads CASSQVGQLNGYTF. The CDR3 bases are TGCGCCAGCAGCCAAGTTGGGCAGCTTAATGGCTACACCTTC. The rearrangement uses TRBV4-1 and TRBJ1-2; D gene ambiguous. The CDR3 contains 14 residues. The germline CDR1 and CDR2 sequences are MGHRA and YSYEKL. V was clipped by 1 base and J by 6 bases, with 12 bases between them.

This clone was seen once. The V and J genes are TRBV4-2 and TRBJ1-4, with D maybe TRBD1 (5 bases). The length of the CDR3 is 16 residues. The germline V gene encodes CDR1 LGHNA and CDR2 YNFKEQ. The germline V and J ends were trimmed by 2 bases and 7 bases, with 17 bases remaining between them. This chain's CDR3 is CASSQPRSQGGEKLFF. The CDR3 DNA reads as TGTGCCAGCAGCCAACCCCGTAGTCAGGGAGGTGAAAAACTGTTTTTT.

The chain recombines TRBV15 with TRBJ2-7; 9 bases are shared with TRBD2. CDR1 LNHNV and CDR2 YYDKDF come from the germline V gene (reference sequence). The CDR3 totals 17 residues. Losses at the gene ends were 2 bases for V and 2 bases for J; bases not matched to a gene: 10. The CDR3 region is CATSRHPPTSGPYEQYF. For the CDR3, the DNA is TGTGCCACCAGCAGACACCCTCCCACTAGCGGGCCCTACGAGCAGTACTTC.

The rearrangement links TRBV12-2 to TRBJ2-7; the table names TRBD2, a call not compared with the DNA. TRBV12-2 is given as a pseudogene. The CDR3 consists of 15 residues. The CDR3 sequence: CASRHILEWDYEQYF. CDR3 DNA sequence: TGTGCAAGTCGCCACATACTAGAGTGGGACTACGAGCAGTACTTC.